This T cell receptor (beta chain) came from a study of cytomegalovirus exposure and HLA in healthy donors. With respect to this clone: The target antigen is unknown.

A multiplex PCR was run with 60 Vbeta primers and 13 Jbeta primers. Method: immunoSEQ multiplex PCR; TCRdb's copy keeps in-frame clones and lacks some. The top ten hold around 4.1% of the sample, which has 150,000 to 180,000 clones, 60% to 85% seen once. Study-level points and caveats: With later analysis, a missense DCLRE1C variant became linked to TCR beta V- and J-gene trimming. The majority of CMV-associated TCR beta chains were reported as apparently HLA-restricted in a later analysis. The authors enumerated 180 or so TCR beta chains as linked to cytomegalovirus. In an earlier analysis, most TCR beta V segments were productive about 87% or about 30% of the time.

This CDR3 region has 16 residues. V was pared by 0 bases and J by 1 base, with 13 bases between. Germline CDR1 is SGHDT and CDR2 is YYEEEE. Material for sequencing was PBMCs. The source is a woman in her 40s in good health and CMV-seronegative. The rearrangement links TRBV5-6 to TRBJ1-1; no firm D call. This CDR3 is CASSLDSGWGNTEAFF. The CDR3 DNA reads TGTGCCAGCAGCTTGGACAGCGGGTGGGGGAACACTGAAGCTTTCTTT.